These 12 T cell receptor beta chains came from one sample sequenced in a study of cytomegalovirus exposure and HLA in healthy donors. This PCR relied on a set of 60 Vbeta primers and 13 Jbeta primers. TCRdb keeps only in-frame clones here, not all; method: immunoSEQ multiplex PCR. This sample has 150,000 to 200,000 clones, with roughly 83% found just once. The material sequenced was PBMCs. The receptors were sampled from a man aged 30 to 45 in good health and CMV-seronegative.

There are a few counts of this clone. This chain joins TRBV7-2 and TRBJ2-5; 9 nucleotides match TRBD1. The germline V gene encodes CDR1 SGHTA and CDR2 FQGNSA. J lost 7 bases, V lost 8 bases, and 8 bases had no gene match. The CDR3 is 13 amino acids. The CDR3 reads CASSQGQGVTQYF. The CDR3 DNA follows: TGTGCCAGCTCCCAGGGACAGGGAGTGACCCAGTACTTC.

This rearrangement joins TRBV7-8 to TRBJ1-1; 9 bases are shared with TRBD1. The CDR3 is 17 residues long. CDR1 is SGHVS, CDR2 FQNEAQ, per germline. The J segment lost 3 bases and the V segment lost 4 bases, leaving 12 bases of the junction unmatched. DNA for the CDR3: TGTGCCAGCAGCTGGAGTCCCGGGACAGGGTTCGACACTGAAGCTTTCTTT. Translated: CASSWSPGTGFDTEAFF.

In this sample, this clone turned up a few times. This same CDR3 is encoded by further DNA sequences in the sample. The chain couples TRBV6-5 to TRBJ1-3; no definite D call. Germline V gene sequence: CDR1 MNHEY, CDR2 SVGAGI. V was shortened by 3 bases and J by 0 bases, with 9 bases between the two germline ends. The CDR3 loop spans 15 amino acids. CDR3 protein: CASSYARGSGNTIYF. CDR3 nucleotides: TGTGCCAGCAGTTATGCGCGAGGCTCTGGAAACACCATATATTTT.

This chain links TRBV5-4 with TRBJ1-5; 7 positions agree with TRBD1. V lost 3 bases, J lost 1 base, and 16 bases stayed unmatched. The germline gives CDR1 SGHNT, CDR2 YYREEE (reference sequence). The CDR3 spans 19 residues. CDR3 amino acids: CASSSGDRARVWSNQPQHF. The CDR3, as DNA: TGTGCCAGCAGCTCCGGCGACAGGGCGAGGGTTTGGAGCAATCAGCCCCAGCATTTT.

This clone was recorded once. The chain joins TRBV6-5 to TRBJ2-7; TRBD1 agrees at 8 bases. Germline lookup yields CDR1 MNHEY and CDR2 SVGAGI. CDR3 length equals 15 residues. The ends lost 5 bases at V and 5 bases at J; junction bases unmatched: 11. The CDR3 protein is CASSPRGRGLDEQYF. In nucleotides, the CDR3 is TGTGCCAGCAGTCCGAGGGGCAGGGGGCTCGACGAGCAGTACTTC.

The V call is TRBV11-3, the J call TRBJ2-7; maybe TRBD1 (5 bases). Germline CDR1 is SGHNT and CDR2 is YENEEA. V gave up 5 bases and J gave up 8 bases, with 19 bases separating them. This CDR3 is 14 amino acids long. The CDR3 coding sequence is TGTGCCAGCAGCCGAGACAGTTTGGAAAGGCAGCAGTACTTC. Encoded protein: CASSRDSLERQQYF.

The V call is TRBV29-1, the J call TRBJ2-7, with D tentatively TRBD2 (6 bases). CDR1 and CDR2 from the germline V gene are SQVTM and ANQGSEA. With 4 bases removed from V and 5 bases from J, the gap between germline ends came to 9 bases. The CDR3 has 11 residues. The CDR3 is CSVGRTNEQYF. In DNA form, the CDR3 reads TGCAGCGTTGGGAGGACTAACGAGCAGTACTTC.

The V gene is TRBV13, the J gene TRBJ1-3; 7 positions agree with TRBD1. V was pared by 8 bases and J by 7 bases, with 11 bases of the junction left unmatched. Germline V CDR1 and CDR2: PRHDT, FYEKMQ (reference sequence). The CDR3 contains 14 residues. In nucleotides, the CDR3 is TGTGCCAGCTGGGCCCGGCAGGGGGGTAACACCATATATTTT. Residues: CASWARQGGNTIYF.

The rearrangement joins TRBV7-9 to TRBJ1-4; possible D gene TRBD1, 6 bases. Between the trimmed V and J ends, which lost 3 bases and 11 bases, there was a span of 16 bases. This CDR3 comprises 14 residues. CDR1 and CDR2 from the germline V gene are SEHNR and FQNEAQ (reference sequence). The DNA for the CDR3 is TGTGCCAGCAGCTTTACAGGGTTGTCAGGCAAACTGTTTTTT. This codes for CASSFTGLSGKLFF.

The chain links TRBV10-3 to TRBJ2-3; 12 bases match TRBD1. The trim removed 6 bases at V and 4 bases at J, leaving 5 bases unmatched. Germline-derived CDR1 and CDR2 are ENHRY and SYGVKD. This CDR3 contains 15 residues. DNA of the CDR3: TGTGCCATCAGCCCGGGACAGGGGGCATCAGATACGCAGTATTTT. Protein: CAISPGQGASDTQYF.

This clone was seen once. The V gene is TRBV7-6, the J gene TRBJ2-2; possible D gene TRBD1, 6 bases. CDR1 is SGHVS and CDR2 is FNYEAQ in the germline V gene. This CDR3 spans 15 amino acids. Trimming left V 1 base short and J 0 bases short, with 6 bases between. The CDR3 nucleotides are TGTGCCAGCAGCTTAGAGGGGGCGAACACCGGGGAGCTGTTTTTT. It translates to CASSLEGANTGELFF.

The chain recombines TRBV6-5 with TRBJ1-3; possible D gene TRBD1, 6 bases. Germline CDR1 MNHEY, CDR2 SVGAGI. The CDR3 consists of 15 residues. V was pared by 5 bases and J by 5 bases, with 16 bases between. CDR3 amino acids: CASSAGESFRNTIYF. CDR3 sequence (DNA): TGTGCCAGCAGTGCAGGGGAATCGTTTAGAAACACCATATATTTT.